This TCR beta chain was documented in a study of Tregs in tolerant kidney transplant recipients. General observations from the study: This study did not directly address biological reproducibility.

CFSE-labeled recipient PBMCs were cultured more than 5 days with irradiated graft donor PBMCs, then FACS-sorted. Produced via immunoSEQ multiplex PCR; TCRdb's table is partial and in-frame only. Recorded for this sample: some 3,000 clones. CDR3 length equals 15 residues. V shed 7 bases and J shed 4 bases, with 17 bases lying between them. This clone counts as medium-sized by frequency. The antigen is unknown. The missing CDR3 end, 3 residues past where the read stops, is filled in from the germline J gene. The sequences come from CD8+ T cells from blood cultured with allogeneic cells, collected before the transplant. The TCR comes from a human patient who received a combined kidney and bone marrow transplant. The genes are TRBV12-3 or TRBV12-4 and TRBJ2-1; maybe TRBD2 (5 bases). CDR3 in amino acids: CASTPWASRYNEQFF. Incomplete CDR3 DNA: TGTGCCAGCACCCCCTGGGCTAGCAGATACAATGAG.